The following is a T cell receptor beta chain sequence with its context. The antigen remains undetermined. This sample was included in a study of human T cells and chemical hapten exposure. Overall study: Doses of diphenylcyclopropenone went to the patients' scalps weekly throughout the roughly 24-week study. Study-level points and caveats: Patch test score was positively correlated with the counts of TCRs that had expanded at PT1.

Specified time point: pre-sensitization, week 0. Treatment in this sample: therapeutic diphenylcyclopropenone sensitization with weekly scalp DPC. The study used a library that attached unique molecular identifiers to individual cDNA molecules. TCRdb reanalysed the RACE reads using MiXCR and keeps one entry per CDR3 protein. Found here are under 200,000 distinct CDR3 sequences, approximately 29% of them singletons; the top ten hold nearly 3%. The sample consisted of whole blood, taken in connection with sensitization to the hapten diphenylcyclopropenone (DPC). This sequence originates from a woman in her twenties or thirties with alopecia areata. Some clones in this sample may be carry-over from other donors' samples.

The CDR3 region is CASSPWGQGRGTEAFF. The CDR3 bases are TGTGCCAGCAGTCCCTGGGGACAGGGTCGGGGCACTGAAGCTTTCTTT. The chain couples TRBV28 to TRBJ1-1; 9 bases fit TRBD1. Germline values: CDR1 MDHEN, CDR2 SYDVKM. This CDR3 has 16 residues. The V segment lost 5 bases and the J segment 4 bases; nucleotides outside the gene matches: 11.